In its sample, the clone carrying this TCR beta chain was seen many times. The antigen is undetermined. The data were obtained in a study of neurological immune-mediated disorders. TCRdb recomputed calls from the 5' RACE reads with MiXCR, one row per CDR3 protein. This sample has 50,000 to 65,000 distinct CDR3 sequences; under 5.5% occur once, and the top ten carry less than 4%. The CDR3 covers 13 residues. Trimming took off 3 bases at V and 1 base at J, with 7 bases between the two ends. Germline V gene data show CDR1 as SGHRS and CDR2 as YFSETQ. Regarding the study as a whole: HTLV-1-associated myelopathy had the most TCR clonal expansion, and multiple sclerosis had the least, less than healthy controls.

The TCR comes from a woman aged 45-65 years with multiple sclerosis. This chain joins TRBV5-1 and TRBJ1-1; D unclear. Sequences were obtained from PBMCs. The CDR3 sequence is CASSSRENTEAFF. CDR3 bases: TGCGCCAGCAGCTCCCGTGAGAACACTGAAGCTTTCTTT.